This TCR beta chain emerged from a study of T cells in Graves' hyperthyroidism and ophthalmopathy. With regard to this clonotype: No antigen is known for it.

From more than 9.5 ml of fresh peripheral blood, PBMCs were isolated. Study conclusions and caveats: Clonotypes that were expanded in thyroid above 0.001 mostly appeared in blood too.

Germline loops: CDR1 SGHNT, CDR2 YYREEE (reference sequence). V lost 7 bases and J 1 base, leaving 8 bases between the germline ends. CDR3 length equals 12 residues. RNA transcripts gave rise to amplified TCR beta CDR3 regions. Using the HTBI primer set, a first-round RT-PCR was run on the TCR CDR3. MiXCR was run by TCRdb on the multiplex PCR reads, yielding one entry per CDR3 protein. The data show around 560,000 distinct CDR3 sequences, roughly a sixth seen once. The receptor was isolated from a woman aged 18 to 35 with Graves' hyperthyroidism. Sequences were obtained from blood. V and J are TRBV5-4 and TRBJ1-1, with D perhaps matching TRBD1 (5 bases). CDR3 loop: CASQRGNTEAFF. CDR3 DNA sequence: TGTGCCAGCCAGAGGGGGAACACTGAAGCTTTCTTT. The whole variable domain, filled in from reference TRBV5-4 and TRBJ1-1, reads ETGVTQSPTHLIKTRGQQVTLRCSSQSGHNTVSWYQQALGQGPQFIFQYYREEENGRGNFPPRFSGLQFPNYSSELNVNALELDDSALYLCASQRGNTEAFFGQGTRLTVV.